This T cell receptor beta chain was found in a study of CD8 T cells in Susac syndrome. RNA was extracted with the RNeasy kit, and a quantity of about 0.5 to 1 ug was reverse transcribed using random hexamers. Amplification of TCR beta CDR3 was carried out by immunoSEQ multiplex PCR, which covered 54 Vbeta and 13 Jbeta segments. TCRdb passed the immunoSEQ multiplex PCR reads through MiXCR, listing each CDR3 protein once. The sample contains about 200,000 distinct CDR3 sequences, around 95% of which appear only once. CD8+ and CD4+ T cells circulating in blood were sequenced for TCR beta. As controls, healthy donors matched for age and sex were used. The receptor's source is a human donor in good health. The sequenced material came from CD4+ T cells from PBMCs.

The CDR3 is CSASLNYNEQFF. The CDR3 nucleotides read TGCAGTGCTAGCCTAAACTACAATGAGCAGTTCTTC. The gene calls are TRBV20-1 and TRBJ2-1; D not resolved. The CDR3 is 12 amino acids. Trimming stripped 3 bases from V and 3 bases from J, with 6 bases between. Germline V CDR1 and CDR2: DFQATT, SNEGSKA (reference sequence).